A single sample is the source of the 13 T cell receptor beta chains below, sequenced in a study of cytomegalovirus exposure and HLA in healthy donors. The primer mix had 60 Vbeta and 13 Jbeta primers. Repertoires were generated with immunoSEQ multiplex PCR, while TCRdb's copy carries only in-frame clones and drops some. The sample includes around 200,000 clones, roughly 80% of them seen just once. The sequencing input was PBMCs. The source is a girl aged 2 to 10 in good health and CMV-seronegative.

This clone was counted only a few times. The chain joins TRBV4-1 to TRBJ2-7, with TRBD2 as a possible D gene (5 bases). Trimming shortened V by 2 bases and J by 2 bases, and 16 bases separated the two germline ends. The CDR3 is 16 amino acids. Looked up from germline, CDR1 is MGHRA and CDR2 is YSYEKL. The DNA of the CDR3 is TGCGCCAGCAGCCAACCGACCGGACTCAGCGCCTACGAGCAGTACTTC. This encodes CASSQPTGLSAYEQYF.

This chain connects TRBV18 to TRBJ1-1, with 7 bases fitting TRBD1. Germline lookup yields CDR1 KGHSH and CDR2 LQKENI. The CDR3 sequence is 14 residues long. V shed 7 bases and J 4 bases; nucleotides not matched to a gene: 9. The DNA of the CDR3 is TGTGCCAGCTTTTACAGGGGTGCTGGCACTGAAGCTTTCTTT. Protein product: CASFYRGAGTEAFF.

This chain uses TRBV10-2 with TRBJ1-2, with D perhaps matching TRBD1 (5 bases). The CDR3 covers 14 residues. Trimming took off 6 bases at V and 5 bases at J, with 16 bases between the two ends. Germline values: CDR1 WSHSY, CDR2 SAAADI. CDR3 sequence: CASRKTGQGYGYTF. CDR3 nucleotide sequence: TGCGCCAGCAGGAAAACGGGCCAGGGTTATGGCTACACCTTC.

The gene calls are TRBV7-8 and TRBJ2-1; 13 nucleotides line up with TRBD2. Germline loops: CDR1 SGHVS, CDR2 FQNEAQ. After removal of 3 bases from V and 0 bases from J, the junction contained 5 bases not matched to a gene. CDR3 size: 18 residues. CDR3 region: CASSFGLAGVISYNEQFF. The CDR3 region has the DNA TGTGCCAGCAGCTTTGGACTAGCGGGGGTCATCTCCTACAATGAGCAGTTCTTC. Combining the CDR3 with reference TRBV7-8 and TRBJ2-1 gives the whole variable domain GAGVSQSPRYKVAKRGQDVALRCDPISGHVSLFWYQQALGQGPEFLTYFQNEAQLDKSGLPSDRFFAERPEGSVSTLKIQRTQQEDSAVYLCASSFGLAGVISYNEQFFGPGTRLTVL.

The chain has TRBV19 and TRBJ1-6; 7 bases align to TRBD1. Trimming took 9 bases from V and 10 from J; bases not matched to a gene: 9. The CDR3 length is 13 residues. Germline CDR1 LNHDA, CDR2 SQIVND (reference sequence). In DNA form, the CDR3 reads TGTGCCAGCAGACAGGGAAGGGGGTCACCCCTCCACTTT. It is translated as CASRQGRGSPLHF.

CDR3 sequence (DNA): TGCGCCAGCAGCCAAGGGCCTGGTTCACCGATAGCGGGGGGGTTAGGTGAGCAGTTCTTC. Translated: CASSQGPGSPIAGGLGEQFF. This sequence joins TRBV4-1 and TRBJ2-1; the match to TRBD2 covers 11 bases. V gave up 1 base and J gave up 9 bases; unmatched junction bases: 20. The CDR3 extends over 20 amino acids. The germline CDR1 and CDR2 sequences are MGHRA and YSYEKL.

This sequence joins TRBV4-1 and TRBJ2-1, with D tentatively TRBD1 (5 bases). This CDR3 is built from 17 residues. The V gene lost 3 bases and the J gene lost 7 bases, with 22 bases spanning the gap. Germline V gene lookup returns CDR1 MGHRA and CDR2 YSYEKL. The CDR3: CASSHIKTVLSHNEQFF. CDR3 nucleotides: TGCGCCAGCAGCCATATCAAGACAGTCCTTTCCCATAATGAGCAGTTCTTC.

The chain is built from TRBV27 and TRBJ2-3; D is undetermined. The germline V gene has CDR1 MNHEY and CDR2 SMNVEV (reference sequence). Deletions cut 2 bases from V and 0 bases from J, with 12 bases between. CDR3 length equals 16 residues. The CDR3 DNA sequence: TGTGCCAGCAGTTTAGCGATATCTACTAGCACAGATACGCAGTATTTT. Translating it yields CASSLAISTSTDTQYF.

The rearrangement uses TRBV27 and TRBJ2-6; D gene uncertain. This CDR3 has 15 amino acids. Germline V gives CDR1 MNHEY, CDR2 SMNVEV (reference sequence). V lost 6 bases and J 0 bases, leaving 9 bases between the germline ends. Here the CDR3 DNA reads TGTGCCAGCAGCTCTAACCCCTCTGGGGCCAACGTCCTGACTTTC. Its translation: CASSSNPSGANVLTF.

The V and J genes are TRBV19 and TRBJ1-6; 7 bases align to TRBD1. The ends lost 4 bases at V and 10 bases at J; junction bases unmatched: 10. Germline-derived CDR1 and CDR2 are LNHDA and SQIVND (reference sequence). The CDR3 sequence is 15 residues long. The CDR3 DNA is TGTGCCAGTAGTAGAACAGGGGTAGGTGGCTCACCCCTCCACTTT. Translation: CASSRTGVGGSPLHF.

The V gene is TRBV6-5, the J gene TRBJ2-7, with D tentatively TRBD1 (5 bases). Germline V gene sequence: CDR1 MNHEY, CDR2 SVGAGI. V shed 7 bases and J shed 2 bases, with 15 bases lying between them. The length of the CDR3 is 14 residues. CDR3 in amino acids: CASTGTAGTYEQYF. The CDR3 nucleotides read TGTGCCAGCACAGGAACGGCAGGGACCTACGAGCAGTACTTC.

J is TRBJ2-1 and V is TRBV2; 10 nucleotides line up with TRBD2. Germline values: CDR1 SNHLY, CDR2 FYNNEI. Trimming cost V 1 base and J 7 bases; bases outside gene matches: 10. The CDR3 length is 17 residues. CDR3 in DNA: TGTGCCAGCAGTGAAGGTACTAGCGGGGCTACATTGAATGAGCAGTTCTTC. Protein product: CASSEGTSGATLNEQFF.

The rearrangement uses TRBV5-4 and TRBJ2-1; TRBD2 agrees at 12 bases. V was clipped by 3 bases and J by 6 bases; unmatched bases: 10. Germline assignment: CDR1 SGHNT and CDR2 YYREEE (reference sequence). This CDR3 region has 17 residues. The DNA of the CDR3 is TGTGCCAGCAGCTGGGGATTGCCGGGACTAGCGGGCAATGAGCAGTTCTTC. It is translated as CASSWGLPGLAGNEQFF. Full variable domain (missing parts from reference TRBV5-4 and TRBJ2-1): ETGVTQSPTHLIKTRGQQVTLRCSSQSGHNTVSWYQQALGQGPQFIFQYYREEENGRGNFPPRFSGLQFPNYSSELNVNALELDDSALYLCASSWGLPGLAGNEQFFGPGTRLTVL.